These 25 T cell receptor beta chains came from one sample sequenced in a study of cytomegalovirus exposure and HLA in healthy donors. Sequencing was performed with immunoSEQ multiplex PCR; in TCRdb, only in-frame clones are kept and a portion is missing. Of 250,000 to 300,000 clones listed, around 91% are singletons. The specimen sequenced was PBMCs. The receptor source for this set is a woman between 18 and 30 years old in good health and CMV-seronegative.

The genes are TRBV27 and TRBJ2-1, with D possibly TRBD1 on 5 matching bases. V was pared by 2 bases and J by 2 bases, with 10 bases between. Germline loops: CDR1 MNHEY, CDR2 SMNVEV (reference sequence). The CDR3 covers 15 residues. CDR3 amino acids: CASSLVGVPYNEQFF. CDR3 sequence (DNA): TGTGCCAGCAGTTTAGTAGGGGTCCCCTACAATGAGCAGTTCTTC.

The V gene is TRBV6-6, the J gene TRBJ2-5; TRBD2 matches 7 bases. V was clipped by 1 base and J by 5 bases; unmatched bases: 4. The CDR3 has 14 amino acids. Germline CDR1 reads MNHNY; CDR2 reads SVGAGI (reference sequence). CDR3 in amino acids: CASSYWGGGETQYF. DNA for the CDR3: TGTGCCAGCAGTTACTGGGGGGGAGGGGAGACCCAGTACTTC.

The chain has TRBV6-1 and TRBJ2-7; TRBD1 matches at 10 bases. The length of the CDR3 is 14 residues. CDR1 is MNHNS and CDR2 is SASEGT in the germline V gene. Germline trimming cut 6 bases from V and 2 bases from J; bases unmatched to any gene: 4. The CDR3 DNA reads TGTGCCAGCAGGACGGACAGGGGGACCTACGAGCAGTACGTC. This translates into CASRTDRGTYEQYV.

V and J are TRBV5-4 and TRBJ1-2, with TRBD1 matching over 7 bases. Per germline, CDR1 SGHNT and CDR2 YYREEE (reference sequence). J lost 4 bases, V lost 4 bases, and 10 bases had no gene match. The CDR3 consists of 15 residues. CDR3: CASSNIQGSGYGYTF. The DNA of the CDR3 is TGTGCCAGCAGCAACATACAGGGGAGCGGCTATGGCTACACCTTC.

The DNA of the CDR3 is TGTGCCAGCAGTTTATGGGGGACAGGGGGAGACGGCTACACCTTC. Its protein product is CASSLWGTGGDGYTF. This chain links TRBV28 with TRBJ1-2, with 11 bases matching TRBD1. Germline assignment: CDR1 MDHEN and CDR2 SYDVKM. V shed 0 bases, J shed 8 bases, and the junction held 5 bases outside the gene matches. The CDR3 runs 15 residues.

V and J are TRBV4-3 and TRBJ2-2; 7 nucleotides align to TRBD1. The CDR3 has 16 residues. The germline CDR1 and CDR2 sequences are LGHNA and YSLEER. V lost 1 base to trimming and J lost 5 bases; unmatched junction nucleotides: 7. In nucleotides, the CDR3 is TGCGCCAGCAGCCAAGGTAGAGGGGGCGAGACCGGGGAGCTGTTTTTT. It specifies CASSQGRGGETGELFF.

This clone has only one observation. This chain connects TRBV6-1 to TRBJ2-7; 7 bases agree with TRBD1. Germline CDR1 MNHNS, CDR2 SASEGT. The CDR3 runs 15 residues. V gave up 0 bases and J gave up 3 bases; unmatched junction bases: 5. The DNA of the CDR3 is TGTGCCAGCAGTGAAGCGCGCCAGGGGGTCTACGAGCAGTACGTC. This codes for CASSEARQGVYEQYV.

V and J are TRBV6-4 and TRBJ2-2; a possible D gene is TRBD2 (5 bases). The CDR3 has 14 amino acids. Germline assignment: CDR1 MRHNA and CDR2 SNTAGT. The ends were cut back, 3 bases at V and 4 bases at J, with 9 bases in the middle. CDR3 in DNA: TGTGCCAGCAGTGATCGGGGTGGCACCGGGGAGCTGTTTTTT. It translates to CASSDRGGTGELFF.

This chain joins TRBV4-3 and TRBJ2-7, with D hard to call. Germline CDR1 and CDR2: LGHNA and YSLEER. The CDR3 consists of 14 residues. Trimming took off 1 base at V and 2 bases at J, with 9 bases between the two ends. The DNA for the CDR3 is TGCGCCAGCAGCCAAGGACGGAGAACCTACGAGCAGTACTTC. Translated, it gives CASSQGRRTYEQYF.

This sequence joins TRBV7-9 and TRBJ1-2; D gene ambiguous. This CDR3 region has 13 residues. V was clipped by 8 bases and J by 2 bases, with 12 bases between them. Germline V gives CDR1 SEHNR, CDR2 FQNEAQ (reference sequence). CDR3 DNA sequence: TGTGCCAGCGTCCCCGGAGGAAACTATGGCTACACCTTC. Protein product: CASVPGGNYGYTF.

The chain couples TRBV6-5 to TRBJ1-2, with D perhaps TRBD1 (5 bases). CDR3 length: 12 amino acids. V gave up 5 bases and J gave up 5 bases, with 9 bases separating them. The germline V gene encodes CDR1 MNHEY and CDR2 SVGAGI. CDR3 DNA sequence: TGTGCCAGCAGTCCAGGGACTTATGGCTACACCTTC. It translates to CASSPGTYGYTF.

This sequence joins TRBV10-3 and TRBJ2-7; 7 bases are shared with TRBD1. Germline lookup yields CDR1 ENHRY and CDR2 SYGVKD. This CDR3 spans 14 amino acids. Trimming took 7 bases from V and 0 from J; bases not matched to a gene: 6. The CDR3: CAIKGDRSSYEQYF. The CDR3 DNA reads TGTGCCATCAAGGGGGACAGATCCTCCTACGAGCAGTACTTC.

CDR3 nucleotide sequence: TGTGCCAGCAGCCATTTTGCGGGGGAATACAATGAGCAGTTCTTC. This translates into CASSHFAGEYNEQFF. The chain uses TRBV4-2 and TRBJ2-1, with TRBD2 identical over 7 bases. Per the germline V gene, CDR1 is LGHNA and CDR2 is YNFKEQ. CDR3 length: 15 residues. The J segment lost 4 bases and the V segment lost 3 bases, leaving 6 bases of the junction unmatched.

This sequence joins TRBV5-6 and TRBJ2-5; 10 positions agree with TRBD1. The J segment lost 4 bases and the V segment lost 5 bases, leaving 8 bases of the junction unmatched. There are 15 residues in the CDR3. The V gene's germline CDR1 is SGHDT and CDR2 YYEEEE. Here the CDR3 reads CASSPRGTGAETQYF. Written as DNA, the CDR3 is TGTGCCAGCAGTCCAAGAGGGACAGGGGCAGAGACCCAGTACTTC. The variable domain in full, completed from reference TRBV5-6 and TRBJ2-5, reads DAGVTQSPTHLIKTRGQQVTLRCSPKSGHDTVSWYQQALGQGPQFIFQYYEEEERQRGNFPDRFSGHQFPNYSSELNVNALLLGDSALYLCASSPRGTGAETQYFGPGTRLLVL.

This clone appeared once. V and J are TRBV29-1 and TRBJ1-1; D is undetermined. Trimming stripped 2 bases from V and 10 bases from J, with 14 bases between. This CDR3 is built from 12 residues. In germline, CDR1 is SQVTM, CDR2 ANQGSEA. The CDR3 bases are TGCAGCGTTGAACCCCCCACCGGGTTAGCTTTCTTT. It encodes CSVEPPTGLAFF.

The rearrangement uses TRBV12-2 and TRBJ1-5; the D call of TRBD1 is as the table states it, not checked on the DNA. TRBV12-2 is termed a pseudogene. The CDR3 covers 19 residues. CDR3 nucleotide sequence: TGTGCAAGTCGCTCGAACAGGGGGCCCCGGCCGGGGAGCAATCAGCCCCAGCATTTT. This gives the protein CASRSNRGPRPGSNQPQHF.

In this sample, this clone turned up a few times. This sequence joins TRBV7-9 and TRBJ1-5; TRBD1 matches at 12 bases. V trimming: 5 bases; J trimming: 5 bases; junction bases outside the gene matches: 7. Looked up from germline, CDR1 is SEHNR and CDR2 is FQNEAQ (reference sequence). CDR3 length: 16 amino acids. The DNA for the CDR3 is TGTGCCAGCAGCGAGGGACAGGGGGCGGCCCATCAGCCCCAGCATTTT. Translating gives CASSEGQGAAHQPQHF.

The rearrangement uses TRBV6-1 and TRBJ2-7, with D possibly TRBD2 on 5 matching bases. The CDR3 is made up of 15 amino acids. In germline, CDR1 is MNHNS, CDR2 SASEGT. Trimming cost V 8 bases and J 0 bases, with 17 bases left between them. The CDR3 nucleotides read TGTGCCAGCGGAGGTACCGTGGGGAGCTCCTACGAGCAGTACGTC. Its protein product is CASGGTVGSSYEQYV.

As to this clone: Additional DNA sequences in this sample encode the identical CDR3. The genes are TRBV6-5 and TRBJ1-2; 10 nucleotides match TRBD1. The CDR3 runs to 13 residues. V lost 2 bases and J lost 8; bases outside the gene matches: 2. In germline, CDR1 is MNHEY, CDR2 SVGAGI. The CDR3 sequence: CASSYGQGGGYTF. The CDR3 DNA follows: TGTGCCAGCAGTTACGGACAGGGGGGAGGCTACACCTTC.

This clone was seen only once. V is TRBV6-6 and J is TRBJ1-4, with a tentative D call TRBD1 (6 bases). This CDR3 spans 14 amino acids. V lost 5 bases to trimming and J lost 8 bases, with 15 bases between them. Germline assignment: CDR1 MNHNY and CDR2 SVGAGI (reference sequence). CDR3 residues: CASSATGYWEKLFF. The CDR3, as DNA: TGTGCCAGCAGTGCCACAGGGTACTGGGAAAAACTGTTTTTT.

CDR3 DNA sequence: TGTGCCACCAGCAGAGGAGACAGTGCCAATCAGCCCCAGCATTTT. Translating gives CATSRGDSANQPQHF. The V call is TRBV15, the J call TRBJ1-5; the D gene is possibly TRBD1 (5 bases). In germline, CDR1 is LNHNV, CDR2 YYDKDF (reference sequence). This CDR3 spans 15 amino acids. V was trimmed by 1 base and J by 3 bases, leaving 10 bases between them.

This clone was observed a few times. The J gene is TRBJ2-7, the V gene TRBV6-1; the D gene is possibly TRBD2 (6 bases). Germline V gene data show CDR1 as MNHNS and CDR2 as SASEGT. This CDR3 spans 13 amino acids. Trimming stripped 4 bases from V and 0 bases from J, with 7 bases between. CDR3 coding DNA: TGTGCCAGCAGTGGGAGGGACTCCTACGAGCAGTACTTC. Its protein is CASSGRDSYEQYF.

V is TRBV11-2 and J is TRBJ1-1, with a tentative D call TRBD1 (5 bases). Trimming removed 8 bases from V and 0 bases from J, with 7 bases in between. The germline CDR1 and CDR2 sequences are SGHAT and FQNNGV. The length of the CDR3 is 12 residues. The CDR3 reads CASQGMNTEAFF. The CDR3 bases are TGTGCCAGCCAGGGCATGAACACTGAAGCTTTCTTT.

This chain connects TRBV5-6 to TRBJ1-3; TRBD1 matches 9 bases. V gave up 4 bases and J gave up 5 bases; unmatched junction bases: 7. Germline assignment: CDR1 SGHDT and CDR2 YYEEEE. This CDR3 has 15 residues. DNA for the CDR3: TGTGCCAGCAGCCTTTGGGACAGGGAGAGAAACACCATATATTTT. Its translation is CASSLWDRERNTIYF.

The V gene is TRBV7-9, the J gene TRBJ2-7; D perhaps matches TRBD2 (5 bases). Between the trimmed V and J ends, which lost 6 bases and 3 bases, there was a span of 12 bases. The germline V gene encodes CDR1 SEHNR and CDR2 FQNEAQ (reference sequence). The CDR3 contains 13 residues. The CDR3 nucleotides read TGTGCCAGCAGTCTCGGAAGCGGCTACGAGCAGTACTTC. This translates into CASSLGSGYEQYF.